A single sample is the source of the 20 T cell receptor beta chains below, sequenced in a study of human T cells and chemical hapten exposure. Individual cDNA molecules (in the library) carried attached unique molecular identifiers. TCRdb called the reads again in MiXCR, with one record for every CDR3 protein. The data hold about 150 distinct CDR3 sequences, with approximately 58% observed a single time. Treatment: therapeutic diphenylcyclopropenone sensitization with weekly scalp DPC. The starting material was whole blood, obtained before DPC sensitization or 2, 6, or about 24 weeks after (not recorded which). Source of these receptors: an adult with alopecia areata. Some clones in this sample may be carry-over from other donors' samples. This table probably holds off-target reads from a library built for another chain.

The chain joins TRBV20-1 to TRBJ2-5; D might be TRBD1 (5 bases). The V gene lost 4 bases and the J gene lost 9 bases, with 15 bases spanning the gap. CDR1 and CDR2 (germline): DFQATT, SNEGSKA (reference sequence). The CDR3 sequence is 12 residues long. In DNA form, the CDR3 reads TGCAGTGCTACTGGGCCCCAAGGGGCCCAGTACTTC. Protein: CSATGPQGAQYF.

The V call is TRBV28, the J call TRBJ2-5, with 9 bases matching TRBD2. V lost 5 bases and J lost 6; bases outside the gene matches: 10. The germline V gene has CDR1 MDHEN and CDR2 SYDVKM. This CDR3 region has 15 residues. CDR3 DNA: TGTGCCAGCAGTACAGCAGCGGGGGGAGAGAAGACCCAGTACTTC. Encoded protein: CASSTAAGGEKTQYF.

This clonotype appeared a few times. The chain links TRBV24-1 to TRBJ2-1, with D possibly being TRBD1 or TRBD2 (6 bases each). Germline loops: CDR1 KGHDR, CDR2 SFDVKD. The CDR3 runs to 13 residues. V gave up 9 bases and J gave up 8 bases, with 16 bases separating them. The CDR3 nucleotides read TGTGCCACCGTAGAACTGGAGGGGGATGAGCAGTTCTTC. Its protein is CATVELEGDEQFF.

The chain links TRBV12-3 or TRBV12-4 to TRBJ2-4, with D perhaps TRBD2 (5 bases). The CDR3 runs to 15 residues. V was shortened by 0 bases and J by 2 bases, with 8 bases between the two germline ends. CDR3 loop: CASSLARDTKNIQYF. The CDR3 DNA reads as TGTGCCAGCAGTTTAGCACGGGATACCAAAAACATTCAGTACTTC.

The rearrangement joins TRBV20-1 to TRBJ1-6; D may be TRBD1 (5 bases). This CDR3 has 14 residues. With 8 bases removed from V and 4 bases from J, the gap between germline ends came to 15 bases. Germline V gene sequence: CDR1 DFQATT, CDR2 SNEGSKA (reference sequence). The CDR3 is CSTGRGAYNSPLHF. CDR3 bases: TGCAGTACCGGAAGAGGGGCGTATAATTCACCCCTCCACTTT.

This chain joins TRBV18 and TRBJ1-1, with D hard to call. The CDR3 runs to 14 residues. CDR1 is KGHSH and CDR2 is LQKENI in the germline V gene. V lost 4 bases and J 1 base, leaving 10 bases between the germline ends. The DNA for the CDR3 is TGTGCCAGCTCACAAGGGTGGGGGAACACTGAAGCTTTCTTT. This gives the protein CASSQGWGNTEAFF. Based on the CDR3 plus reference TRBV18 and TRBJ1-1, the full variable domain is NAGVMQNPRHLVRRRGQEARLRCSPMKGHSHVYWYRQLPEEGLKFMVYLQKENIIDESGMPKERFSAEFPKEGPSILRIQQVVRGDSAAYFCASSQGWGNTEAFFGQGTRLTVV.

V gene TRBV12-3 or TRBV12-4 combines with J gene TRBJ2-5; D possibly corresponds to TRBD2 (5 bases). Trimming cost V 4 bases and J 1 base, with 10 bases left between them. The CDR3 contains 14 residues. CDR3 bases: TGTGCCAGCAGTTCCCTTAGCGTCCAAGAGACCCAGTACTTC. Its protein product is CASSSLSVQETQYF.

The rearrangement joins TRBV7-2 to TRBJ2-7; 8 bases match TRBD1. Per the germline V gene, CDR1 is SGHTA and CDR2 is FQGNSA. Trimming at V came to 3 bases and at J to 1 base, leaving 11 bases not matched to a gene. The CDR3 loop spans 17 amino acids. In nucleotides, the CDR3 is TGTGCCAGCAGCTTGTCTCTGAAGACAGGGGCGTCCTACGAGCAGTACTTC. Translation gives CASSLSLKTGASYEQYF.

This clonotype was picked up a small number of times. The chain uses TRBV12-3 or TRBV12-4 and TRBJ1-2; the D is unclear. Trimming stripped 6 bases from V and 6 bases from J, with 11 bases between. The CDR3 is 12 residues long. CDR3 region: CASSLQWNGYTF. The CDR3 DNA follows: TGTGCCAGCAGCCTCCAGTGGAATGGCTACACCTTC.

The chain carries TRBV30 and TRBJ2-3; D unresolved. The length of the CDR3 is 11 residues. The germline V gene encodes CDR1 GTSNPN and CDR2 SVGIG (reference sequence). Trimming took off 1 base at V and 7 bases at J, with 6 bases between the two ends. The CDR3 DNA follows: TGTGCCTGGAGTGCCAGGAATACGCAGTATTTT. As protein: CAWSARNTQYF.

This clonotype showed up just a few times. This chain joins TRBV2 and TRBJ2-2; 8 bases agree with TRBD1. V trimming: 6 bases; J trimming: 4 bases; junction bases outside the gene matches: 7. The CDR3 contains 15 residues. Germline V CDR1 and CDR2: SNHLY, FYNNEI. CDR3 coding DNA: TGTGCCAGCAGAGCACAGGGGGGAGCCACCGGGGAGCTGTTTTTT. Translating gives CASRAQGGATGELFF.

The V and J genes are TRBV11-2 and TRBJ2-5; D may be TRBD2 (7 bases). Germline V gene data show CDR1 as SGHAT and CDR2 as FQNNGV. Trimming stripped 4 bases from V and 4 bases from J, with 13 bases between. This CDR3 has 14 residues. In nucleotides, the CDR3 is TGTGCCAGCAGCTCCCGGGGAGGGGGAGAGACCCAGTACTTC. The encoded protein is CASSSRGGGETQYF.

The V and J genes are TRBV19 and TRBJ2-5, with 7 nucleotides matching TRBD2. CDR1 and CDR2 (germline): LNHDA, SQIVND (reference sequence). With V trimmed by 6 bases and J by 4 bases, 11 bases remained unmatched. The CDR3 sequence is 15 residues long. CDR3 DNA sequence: TGTGCCAGTAGGGGCCCGGGAGGCGTTAGAGAGACCCAGTACTTC. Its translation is CASRGPGGVRETQYF.

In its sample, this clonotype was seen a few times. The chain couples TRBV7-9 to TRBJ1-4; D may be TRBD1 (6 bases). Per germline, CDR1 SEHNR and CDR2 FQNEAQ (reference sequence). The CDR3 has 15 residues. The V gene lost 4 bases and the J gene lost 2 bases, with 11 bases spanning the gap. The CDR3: CASSSTGWTNEKLFF. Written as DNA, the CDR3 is TGTGCCAGCAGCTCCACAGGGTGGACTAATGAAAAACTGTTTTTT.

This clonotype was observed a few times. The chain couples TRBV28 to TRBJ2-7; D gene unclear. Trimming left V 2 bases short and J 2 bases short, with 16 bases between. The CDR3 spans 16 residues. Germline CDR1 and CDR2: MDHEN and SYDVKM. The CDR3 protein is CASSLRRLAATYEQYF. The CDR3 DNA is TGTGCCAGCAGTTTAAGGCGTCTGGCCGCGACCTACGAGCAGTACTTC.

The CDR3 DNA is TGTGCCAGCAGCTACTGGACAGGGGACAGCAATCAGCCCCAGCATTTT. Protein: CASSYWTGDSNQPQHF. J is TRBJ1-5 and V is TRBV7-9, with 9 bases lining up with TRBD1. The CDR3 spans 16 residues. The V gene end was trimmed by 4 bases and the J gene end by 1 base; junction bases not matched to a gene: 5. Germline loops: CDR1 SEHNR, CDR2 FQNEAQ (reference sequence).

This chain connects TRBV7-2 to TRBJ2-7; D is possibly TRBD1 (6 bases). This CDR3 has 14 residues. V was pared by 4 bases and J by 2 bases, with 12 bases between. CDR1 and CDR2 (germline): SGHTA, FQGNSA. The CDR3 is CASSWTVGAYEQYF. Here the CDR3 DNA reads TGTGCCAGCAGCTGGACAGTCGGGGCCTACGAGCAGTACTTC.

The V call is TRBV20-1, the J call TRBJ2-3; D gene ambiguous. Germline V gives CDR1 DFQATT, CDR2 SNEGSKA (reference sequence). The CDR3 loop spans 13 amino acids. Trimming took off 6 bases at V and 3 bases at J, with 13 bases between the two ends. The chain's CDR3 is CSAQGRPTDTQYF. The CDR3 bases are TGCAGTGCCCAAGGGCGGCCTACAGATACGCAGTATTTT.

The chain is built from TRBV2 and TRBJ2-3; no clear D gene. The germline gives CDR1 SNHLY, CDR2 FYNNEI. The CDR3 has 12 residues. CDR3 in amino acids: CPLTAFTDTQYF. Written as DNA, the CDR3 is TGTCCCTTGACTGCCTTCACAGATACGCAGTATTTT.

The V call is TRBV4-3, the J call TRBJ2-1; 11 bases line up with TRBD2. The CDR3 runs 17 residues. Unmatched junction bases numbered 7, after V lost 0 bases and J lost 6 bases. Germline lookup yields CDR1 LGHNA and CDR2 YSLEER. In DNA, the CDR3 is TGCGCCAGCAGCCAAGATCGGCGGACTAGCGGGCTCAATGAGCAGTTCTTC. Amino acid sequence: CASSQDRRTSGLNEQFF.